These 9 T cell receptor beta chains share one sample of origin, sequenced in a study of shared clonotypes between healthy human individuals. Using immunoSEQ multiplex PCR, the repertoire was profiled, and TCRdb retains in-frame clones only, with some absent. The data hold more than 2,000,000 clones, with around 94% observed a single time. The material sequenced was naive CD4+ T cells sorted from blood. Documented subset: CD45RA+ positively selected. Receptors were obtained from a man aged 18-30 years in good health.

The chain carries TRBV29-1 and TRBJ2-3, with 7 positions matching TRBD1. The V gene's germline CDR1 is SQVTM and CDR2 ANQGSEA. The CDR3 contains 15 residues. V gave up 5 bases and J gave up 0 bases; unmatched junction bases: 8. The CDR3 is CSVLGGAVSTDTQYF. In nucleotides, the CDR3 is TGCAGCGTTTTAGGGGGCGCGGTCAGCACAGATACGCAGTATTTT.

The gene calls are TRBV7-9 and TRBJ2-2, with a weak D call TRBD1 (5 bases). The CDR3 runs 15 residues. The V end was cut by 2 bases, the J end by 5 bases, with 12 bases between. CDR1 SEHNR and CDR2 FQNEAQ come from the germline V gene (reference sequence). This CDR3 is CASSLQSGPTGELFF. The CDR3, as DNA: TGTGCCAGCAGCTTACAATCAGGGCCAACCGGGGAGCTGTTTTTT.

This clone has just a few counts. This rearrangement joins TRBV5-1 to TRBJ1-1; D gene uncertain. Trimming cost V 2 bases and J 4 bases, with 15 bases left between them. This CDR3 is 15 amino acids long. Germline-derived CDR1 and CDR2 are SGHRS and YFSETQ. The CDR3 DNA is TGCGCCAGCAGCTTAATCGGGGAGGTGGGCACTGAAGCTTTCTTT. It encodes CASSLIGEVGTEAFF.

The DNA of the CDR3 is TGTGCCAGCAGCTTACGGGGGCAACGCACAGATACGCAGTATTTT. Protein sequence: CASSLRGQRTDTQYF. The V call is TRBV7-2, the J call TRBJ2-3; possibly TRBD1 or TRBD2 for D (6 bases each). The length of the CDR3 is 15 residues. Per germline, CDR1 SGHTA and CDR2 FQGNSA. V dropped 2 bases and J dropped 1 base, with 10 bases sitting between them.

The rearrangement uses TRBV7-9 and TRBJ1-2; D not resolved. Germline V gene lookup returns CDR1 SEHNR and CDR2 FQNEAQ (reference sequence). V shed 1 base and J shed 7 bases, with 13 bases lying between them. The CDR3 consists of 14 residues. The CDR3 DNA reads as TGTGCCAGCAGCTTAGGACAACACATTGGTGGCTACACCTTC. This encodes CASSLGQHIGGYTF.

The CDR3 spells CASSVRRLAGASTDTQYF. CDR3 DNA: TGTGCCAGCAGTGTACGGAGACTAGCGGGGGCTTCCACAGATACGCAGTATTTT. This chain uses TRBV6-1 with TRBJ2-3, with 12 bases fitting TRBD2. Unmatched junction bases numbered 10, after V lost 4 bases and J lost 2 bases. Germline assignment: CDR1 MNHNS and CDR2 SASEGT. This CDR3 region has 18 residues.

Comment on this clone: Different DNA sequences within this sample yield the same CDR3. The chain couples TRBV5-1 to TRBJ2-5; 11 positions agree with TRBD2. Germline values: CDR1 SGHRS, CDR2 YFSETQ. V lost 0 bases and J lost 2; bases outside the gene matches: 3. CDR3 length equals 16 residues. CDR3 residues: CASSLVLAGGQETQYF. CDR3 DNA: TGCGCCAGCAGCTTGGTGTTAGCGGGAGGGCAAGAGACCCAGTACTTC.

Of note for this clone: The identical CDR3 is also encoded by other nucleotide sequences in the sample. V usage is TRBV10-3 and J usage is TRBJ2-7; D unresolved. V gave up 3 bases and J gave up 3 bases, with 6 bases separating them. Germline V CDR1 and CDR2: ENHRY, SYGVKD. This CDR3 is built from 12 residues. The CDR3 region is CAISELDYEQYF. CDR3 DNA sequence: TGTGCCATCAGTGAACTGGACTACGAGCAGTACTTC.

Regarding this clone: Within the sample, other DNA sequences also encode this same CDR3. The CDR3 is CAWGQGTGELFF. The CDR3 DNA reads TGTGCCTGGGGACAGGGAACCGGGGAGCTGTTTTTT. The chain employs TRBV30 and TRBJ2-2, with TRBD1 matching 8 bases. The CDR3 is 12 amino acids. CDR1 and CDR2 from the germline V gene are GTSNPN and SVGIG (reference sequence). Germline trimming cut 5 bases from V and 5 bases from J; bases unmatched to any gene: 1.